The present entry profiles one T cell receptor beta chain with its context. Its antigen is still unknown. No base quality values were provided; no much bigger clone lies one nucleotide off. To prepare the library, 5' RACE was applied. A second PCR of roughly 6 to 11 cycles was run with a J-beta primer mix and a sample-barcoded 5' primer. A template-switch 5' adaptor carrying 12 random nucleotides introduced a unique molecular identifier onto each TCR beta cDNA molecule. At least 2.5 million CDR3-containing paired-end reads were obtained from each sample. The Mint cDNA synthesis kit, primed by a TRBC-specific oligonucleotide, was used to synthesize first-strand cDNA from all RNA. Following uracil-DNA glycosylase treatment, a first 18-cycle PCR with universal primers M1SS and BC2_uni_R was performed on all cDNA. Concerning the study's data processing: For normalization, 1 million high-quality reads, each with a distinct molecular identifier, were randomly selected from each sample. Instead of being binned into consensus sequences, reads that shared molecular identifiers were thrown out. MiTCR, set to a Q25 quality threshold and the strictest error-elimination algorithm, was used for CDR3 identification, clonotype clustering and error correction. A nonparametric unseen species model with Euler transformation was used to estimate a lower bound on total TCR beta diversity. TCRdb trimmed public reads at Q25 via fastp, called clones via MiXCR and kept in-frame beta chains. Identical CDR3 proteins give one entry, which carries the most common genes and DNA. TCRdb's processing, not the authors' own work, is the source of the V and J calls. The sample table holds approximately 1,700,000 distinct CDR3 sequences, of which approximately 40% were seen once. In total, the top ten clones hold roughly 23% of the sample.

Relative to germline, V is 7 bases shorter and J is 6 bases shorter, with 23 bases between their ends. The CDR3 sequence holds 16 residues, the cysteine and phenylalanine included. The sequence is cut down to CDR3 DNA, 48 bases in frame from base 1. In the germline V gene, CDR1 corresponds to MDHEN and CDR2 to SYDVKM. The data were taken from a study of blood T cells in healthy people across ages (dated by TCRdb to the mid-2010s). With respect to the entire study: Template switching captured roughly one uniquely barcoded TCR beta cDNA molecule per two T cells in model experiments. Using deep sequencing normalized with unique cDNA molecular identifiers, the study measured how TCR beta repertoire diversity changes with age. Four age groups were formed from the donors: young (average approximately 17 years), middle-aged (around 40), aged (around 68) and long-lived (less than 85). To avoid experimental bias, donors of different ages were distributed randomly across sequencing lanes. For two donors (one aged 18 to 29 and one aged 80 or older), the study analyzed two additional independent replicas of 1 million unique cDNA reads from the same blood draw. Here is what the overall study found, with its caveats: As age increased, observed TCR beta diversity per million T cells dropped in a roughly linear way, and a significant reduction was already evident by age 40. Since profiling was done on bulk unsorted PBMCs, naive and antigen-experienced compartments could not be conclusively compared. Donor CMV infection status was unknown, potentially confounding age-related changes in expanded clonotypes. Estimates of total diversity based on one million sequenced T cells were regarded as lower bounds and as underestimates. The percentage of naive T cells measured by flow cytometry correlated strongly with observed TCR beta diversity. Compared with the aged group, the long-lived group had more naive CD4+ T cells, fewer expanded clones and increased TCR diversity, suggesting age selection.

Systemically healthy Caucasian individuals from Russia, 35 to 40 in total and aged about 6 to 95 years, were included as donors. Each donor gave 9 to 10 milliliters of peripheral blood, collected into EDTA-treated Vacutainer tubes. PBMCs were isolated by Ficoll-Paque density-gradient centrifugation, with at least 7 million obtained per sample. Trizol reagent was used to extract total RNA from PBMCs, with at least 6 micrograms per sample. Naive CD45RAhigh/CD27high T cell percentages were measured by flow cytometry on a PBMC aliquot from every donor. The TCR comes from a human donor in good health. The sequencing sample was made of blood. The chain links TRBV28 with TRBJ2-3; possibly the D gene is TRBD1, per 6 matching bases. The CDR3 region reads CASTQPGTRVRDTQYF. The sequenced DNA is TGTGCCAGCACCCAGCCCGGGACACGAGTGAGGGATACGCAGTATTTT.